The next 27 T cell receptor beta chains were all read from a single sample in a study of T cell responses to AZD1222 COVID-19 vaccine. Only in-frame clones appear in the TCRdb table, and some are missing; sequencing was by immunoSEQ multiplex PCR. The data show tens of thousands of clones, under 95% seen once. The sample in question was peripheral blood, obtained on day 0 of AZD1222 vaccination. The receptors were gathered from an adult in good health.

This chain links TRBV27 with TRBJ1-2, with D unclear. Per germline, CDR1 MNHEY and CDR2 SMNVEV (reference sequence). This CDR3 spans 15 amino acids. V was shortened by 2 bases and J by 2 bases, with 12 bases between the two germline ends. CDR3 loop: CASSLTLTQNYGYTF. DNA for the CDR3: TGTGCCAGCAGTTTAACCCTCACACAGAACTATGGCTACACCTTC.

This chain connects TRBV19 to TRBJ2-2; 8 bases line up with TRBD1. Trimming at V came to 10 bases and at J to 7 bases, leaving 5 bases not matched to a gene. This CDR3 comprises 12 residues. Germline V gives CDR1 LNHDA, CDR2 SQIVND (reference sequence). CDR3 region: CATTGGYGELFF. As DNA, the CDR3 is TGTGCCACTACAGGGGGATACGGGGAGCTGTTTTTT.

The CDR3 sequence: CASSYSHGSESPLHF. The DNA for the CDR3 is TGTGCCAGCAGTTACTCGCACGGTTCTGAGTCACCCCTCCACTTT. This chain joins TRBV6-5 and TRBJ1-6; the D is unclear. The germline CDR1 and CDR2 sequences are MNHEY and SVGAGI. This CDR3 spans 15 amino acids. Trimming took off 0 bases at V and 10 bases at J, with 13 bases between the two ends.

Note on this clone: Other DNA sequences of this sample code for an identical CDR3. The genes are TRBV3-1 (or the pseudogene TRBV3-2) and TRBJ2-3; TRBD1 agrees at 7 bases. Germline CDR1 reads LGHDT; CDR2 reads YNNKEL (reference sequence). The CDR3 loop spans 14 amino acids. The ends lost 6 bases at V and 3 bases at J; junction bases unmatched: 6. The CDR3, as DNA: TGTGCCAGCAGAGCGCGACAGGGAACAGATACGCAGTATTTT. It yields the protein CASRARQGTDTQYF.

In DNA, the CDR3 is TGTGCCTGGAGCGTTCTAGGGGGACGTACACTGAATGTAGAAGCTTTCTTT. Translation gives CAWSVLGGRTLNVEAFF. The chain is built from TRBV30 and TRBJ1-1; D possibly corresponds to TRBD1 (6 bases). This CDR3 has 17 amino acids. In germline, CDR1 is GTSNPN, CDR2 SVGIG (reference sequence). Trimming removed 3 bases at V and 8 bases at J, with 28 bases between.

In DNA, the CDR3 is TGTGCCAGCAGTCCGCAGAATGAGCAGTTCTTC. It yields the protein CASSPQNEQFF. V is TRBV12-3 or TRBV12-4 and J is TRBJ2-1; D not resolved. CDR3 length: 11 residues. Trimming removed 5 bases at V and 7 bases at J, with 6 bases between.

The rearrangement links TRBV7-9 to TRBJ2-2; 9 bases fit TRBD1. Germline loops: CDR1 SEHNR, CDR2 FQNEAQ (reference sequence). J gave up 14 bases and V 0 bases, and 7 bases lay outside the gene matches. There are 14 residues in the CDR3. This CDR3 is CASSLALGTGKLFF. CDR3 nucleotide sequence: TGTGCCAGCAGCTTAGCGCTGGGGACAGGGAAACTGTTTTTT.

This clone is labeled medium-sized. V and J are TRBV7-9 and TRBJ1-1; perhaps TRBD1 as D (5 bases). The length of the CDR3 is 16 residues. The germline V and J ends were trimmed by 1 base and 0 bases, with 12 bases remaining between them. Germline assignment: CDR1 SEHNR and CDR2 FQNEAQ (reference sequence). DNA for the CDR3: TGTGCCAGCAGCTTAGACCCGGGGACCATGAACACTGAAGCTTTCTTT. It codes for CASSLDPGTMNTEAFF.

The V call is TRBV30, the J call TRBJ1-3; a possible D gene is TRBD1 (5 bases). This CDR3 has 14 residues. The germline V and J ends were trimmed by 4 bases and 0 bases, with 10 bases remaining between them. Per the germline V gene, CDR1 is GTSNPN and CDR2 is SVGIG (reference sequence). CDR3 DNA: TGTGCCTGGACCCGGGGGAACTCTGGAAACACCATATATTTT. Residues: CAWTRGNSGNTIYF.

This clone was observed a single time. The rearrangement links TRBV9 to TRBJ1-2, with D perhaps TRBD1 (6 bases). V dropped 3 bases and J dropped 6 bases, with 21 bases sitting between them. This CDR3 is built from 16 residues. CDR1 SGDLS and CDR2 YYNGEE come from the germline V gene. CDR3 sequence: CASSGGQGSRDNGYTF. The CDR3 region has the DNA TGTGCCAGCAGCGGAGGCCAGGGATCCAGGGACAATGGCTACACCTTC.

The V gene is TRBV7-9, the J gene TRBJ2-1; D is possibly TRBD1 (7 bases). This CDR3 contains 16 residues. Germline V lookup: CDR1 SEHNR, CDR2 FQNEAQ (reference sequence). The V gene lost 5 bases and the J gene lost 6 bases, with 20 bases spanning the gap. CDR3 coding DNA: TGTGCCAGCAGCCGGAGGGCAGGGGGAGAAGGCAATGAGCAGTTCTTC. Translation: CASSRRAGGEGNEQFF.

The chain carries TRBV2 and TRBJ1-1; D remains unclear. Trimming stripped 5 bases from V and 10 bases from J, with 17 bases between. Germline loops: CDR1 SNHLY, CDR2 FYNNEI. The CDR3 runs 13 residues. The CDR3 nucleotides are TGTGCCAGCAGTCCGGCCTTGTCAGGAGCAGCTTTCTTT. Its protein is CASSPALSGAAFF.

This chain joins TRBV3-1 (or the pseudogene TRBV3-2) and TRBJ2-5; D might be TRBD2 (7 bases). CDR3 length: 12 amino acids. CDR1 is LGHDT, CDR2 YNNKEL, per germline (reference sequence). The germline V and J ends were trimmed by 7 bases and 4 bases, with 10 bases remaining between them. As DNA, the CDR3 is TGTGCCAGCACCGCGGGGGCAGAGACCCAGTACTTC. Translated, it gives CASTAGAETQYF.

The chain combines TRBV30 with TRBJ2-3, with a possible D match to TRBD2 (6 bases). In germline, CDR1 is GTSNPN, CDR2 SVGIG (reference sequence). V lost 4 bases to trimming and J lost 0 bases, with 14 bases between them. The CDR3 extends over 15 amino acids. CDR3 amino acids: CAWTPPGTSTDTQYF. CDR3 bases: TGTGCCTGGACCCCCCCCGGGACTAGCACAGATACGCAGTATTTT.

The chain uses TRBV9 and TRBJ1-6, with D perhaps TRBD1 (5 bases). Deletions cut 4 bases from V and 7 bases from J, with 18 bases between. This CDR3 contains 16 residues. Germline values: CDR1 SGDLS, CDR2 YYNGEE. The CDR3 protein is CASSNTGTHPNSPLHF. The CDR3 nucleotides are TGTGCCAGCAGCAACACCGGGACCCACCCAAATTCACCCCTCCACTTT.

The gene calls are TRBV4-1 and TRBJ2-7; 12 nucleotides line up with TRBD2. The trim removed 7 bases at V and 7 bases at J, leaving 8 bases unmatched. CDR3 size: 14 residues. Germline-derived CDR1 and CDR2 are MGHRA and YSYEKL. Here the CDR3 reads CASKRLAGVKEQYF. In nucleotides, the CDR3 is TGCGCCAGCAAGAGACTAGCGGGAGTTAAAGAGCAGTACTTC.

The genes are TRBV19 and TRBJ1-3; D is ambiguous. The CDR3 is 14 residues long. Germline values: CDR1 LNHDA, CDR2 SQIVND (reference sequence). V was shortened by 8 bases and J by 3 bases, with 14 bases between the two germline ends. The CDR3 here is CASFRASGGNTIYF. CDR3 in DNA: TGTGCCAGTTTCCGGGCGTCCGGTGGAAACACCATATATTTT.

The rearrangement joins TRBV6-2 or TRBV6-3 to TRBJ1-5, with D unclear. Germline CDR1 reads MNHEY; CDR2 reads SVGEGT. CDR3 length: 14 amino acids. V was clipped by 0 bases and J by 0 bases, with 3 bases between them. Here the CDR3 DNA reads TGTGCCAGCAGTTACTCAAGTAGCAATCAGCCCCAGCATTTT. Translated: CASSYSSSNQPQHF.

V is TRBV9 and J is TRBJ2-5; 12 nucleotides agree with TRBD1. CDR1 SGDLS and CDR2 YYNGEE come from the germline V gene. V shed 4 bases, J shed 5 bases, and the junction held 9 bases outside the gene matches. The CDR3 contains 16 residues. This CDR3 is CASSRSGTGGGETQYF. CDR3 DNA: TGTGCCAGCAGCCGATCCGGGACAGGGGGCGGGGAGACCCAGTACTTC.

The rearrangement uses TRBV24-1 and TRBJ2-3; D may be TRBD1 (5 bases). The germline CDR1 and CDR2 sequences are KGHDR and SFDVKD. V lost 6 bases to trimming and J lost 4 bases, with 10 bases between them. The CDR3 contains 13 residues. The CDR3 region is CATSPDNADTQYF. The CDR3 region has the DNA TGTGCCACCAGTCCGGACAACGCAGATACGCAGTATTTT.

V usage is TRBV28 and J usage is TRBJ1-1; tentative D call: TRBD1 (5 bases). In germline, CDR1 is MDHEN, CDR2 SYDVKM. This CDR3 region has 14 residues. V gave up 6 bases and J gave up 8 bases, with 19 bases separating them. CDR3 loop: CASSPSWGATEAFF. The DNA for the CDR3 is TGTGCCAGCAGCCCATCCTGGGGCGCGACCGAAGCTTTCTTT.

This clone was found once. This chain joins TRBV29-1 and TRBJ1-2; D gene unclear. V lost 0 bases to trimming and J lost 3 bases, with 14 bases between them. The CDR3 runs to 15 residues. Germline V gives CDR1 SQVTM, CDR2 ANQGSEA. The CDR3 DNA reads TGCAGCGTTGAAGAACCGTACGGCAGCTACTATGGCTACACCTTC. It translates to CSVEEPYGSYYGYTF.

V usage is TRBV2 and J usage is TRBJ1-2; D is undetermined. The ends were cut back, 5 bases at V and 8 bases at J, with 15 bases in the middle. Per germline, CDR1 SNHLY and CDR2 FYNNEI. This CDR3 has 13 residues. The CDR3 nucleotides read TGTGCCAGCAGTCCTCTCAATATGGGGGGCTACACCTTC. Residues: CASSPLNMGGYTF.

The chain uses TRBV5-1 and TRBJ2-3; 7 bases are shared with TRBD1. Germline-derived CDR1 and CDR2 are SGHRS and YFSETQ. The CDR3 has 13 amino acids. The V and J ends lost 4 bases and 3 bases, in that order; junction bases with no gene match: 2. CDR3 region: CASSRQGTDTQYF. The CDR3 nucleotides read TGCGCCAGCAGCCGACAGGGAACAGATACGCAGTATTTT.

In this sample, this clone turned up a few times. V gene TRBV6-5 combines with J gene TRBJ1-1, with D maybe TRBD1 (6 bases). This CDR3 has 13 amino acids. Germline V gene data show CDR1 as MNHEY and CDR2 as SVGAGI. The V end lost 6 bases, the J end lost 5 bases, and 13 bases lay between the germline ends. CDR3 nucleotides: TGTGCCAGCAGGGATACAGGGCGGACTGAAGCTTTCTTT. It specifies CASRDTGRTEAFF.

The rearrangement uses TRBV7-2 and TRBJ1-2; maybe TRBD1 (5 bases). The V gene lost 5 bases and the J gene lost 3 bases, with 28 bases spanning the gap. Germline assignment: CDR1 SGHTA and CDR2 FQGNSA. The CDR3 spans 19 residues. The CDR3 protein is CASSVDSGGGRGGDYGYTF. In DNA, the CDR3 is TGTGCCAGCAGCGTCGACTCCGGAGGAGGGCGTGGGGGGGACTATGGCTACACCTTC.

CDR3 in DNA: TGTGCCACGAGAAAAGGACAGGACTACACTGAAGCTTTCTTT. The encoded protein is CATRKGQDYTEAFF. The gene calls are TRBV2 and TRBJ1-1, with 7 nucleotides matching TRBD1. The length of the CDR3 is 14 residues. V lost 10 bases to trimming and J lost 3 bases; unmatched junction nucleotides: 11. Germline CDR1 SNHLY, CDR2 FYNNEI.